The T cell receptor (beta chain) under discussion was sequenced for a study of T cells in Graves' hyperthyroidism and ophthalmopathy. Overall study: Peripheral blood was collected at initial diagnosis, before any treatment. Study-level results: For ophthalmopathy, model prediction preceded onset by a median approximately 6 months.

The investigators amplified TCR beta CDR3 regions from RNA transcripts. The HTBI set primed first-round TCR CDR3 RT-PCR. Via MiXCR, TCRdb re-called the multiplex PCR reads, giving one row per CDR3 protein. The sample carries a few hundred thousand distinct CDR3 sequences, roughly an eighth recorded once. This CDR3 contains 13 residues. Germline CDR1 reads MNHEY; CDR2 reads SMNVEV (reference sequence). With 7 bases removed from V and 5 bases from J, the gap between germline ends came to 14 bases. Ophthalmopathy patients all had a Clinical Activity Score of at least 3, a NOSPECS grade of at least 4 and disease under 3 months old. Researchers barred patients who had uncontrolled infection, other autoimmune disease, pregnancy or lactation. This clonotype showed up many times. Its antigen is unidentified.

Sequencing was done on a sample of blood. The source is a woman aged 40-49 years with Graves' ophthalmopathy. The gene calls are TRBV27 and TRBJ1-2; maybe TRBD1 (6 bases). CDR3 DNA: TGTGCCAGCACGAAGAACAGGGAATATGGCTACACCTTC. This encodes CASTKNREYGYTF.